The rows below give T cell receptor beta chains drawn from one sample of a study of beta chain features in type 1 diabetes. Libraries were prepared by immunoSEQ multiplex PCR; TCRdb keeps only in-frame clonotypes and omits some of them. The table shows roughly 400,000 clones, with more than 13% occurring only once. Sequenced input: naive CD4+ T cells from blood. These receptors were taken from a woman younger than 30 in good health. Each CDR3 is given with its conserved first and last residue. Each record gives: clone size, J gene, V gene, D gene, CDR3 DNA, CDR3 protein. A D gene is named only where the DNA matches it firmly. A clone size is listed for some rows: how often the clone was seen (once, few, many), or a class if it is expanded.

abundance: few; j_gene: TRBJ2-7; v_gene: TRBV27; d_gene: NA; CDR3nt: TGTGCCAGCAGTTTAATAGGGGGATCACACTACGAGCAGTACTTC; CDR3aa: CASSLIGGSHYEQYF
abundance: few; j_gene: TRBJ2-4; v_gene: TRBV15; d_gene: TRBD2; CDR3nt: TGTGCCACCAGCCTAGGACTAGCGGCACTAGCCAAAAACATTCAGTACTTC; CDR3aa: CATSLGLAALAKNIQYF
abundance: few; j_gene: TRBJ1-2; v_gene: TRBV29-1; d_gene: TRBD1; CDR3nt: TGCAGCGTTGTAAGGGACAGGGTTTATGGCTACACCTTC; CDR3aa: CSVVRDRVYGYTF
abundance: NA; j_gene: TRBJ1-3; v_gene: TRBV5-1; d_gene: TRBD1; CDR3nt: TGCGCCAGCAGCAGGACAGGGGGTGAAAACACCATATATTTT; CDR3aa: CASSRTGGENTIYF
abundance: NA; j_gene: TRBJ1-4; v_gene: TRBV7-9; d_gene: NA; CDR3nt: TGTGCCAGCAGCACCAACTCACAGCTGGTTAATGAAAAACTGTTTTTT; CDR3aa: CASSTNSQLVNEKLFF
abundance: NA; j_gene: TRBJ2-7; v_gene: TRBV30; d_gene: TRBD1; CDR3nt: TGTGCCTGGAGTTTACGGGGACAGGGCTCCTACGAGCAGTACTTC; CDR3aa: CAWSLRGQGSYEQYF
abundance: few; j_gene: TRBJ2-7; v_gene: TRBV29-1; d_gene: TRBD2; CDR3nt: TGCAGCGTTGGTCTAGCGGGACCTTCCCCCTACGAGCAGTACTTC; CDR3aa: CSVGLAGPSPYEQYF
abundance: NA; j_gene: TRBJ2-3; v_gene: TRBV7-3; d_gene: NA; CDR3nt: TGTGCCAGCAGCTTACAATCAGATACGCAGTATTTT; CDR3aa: CASSLQSDTQYF
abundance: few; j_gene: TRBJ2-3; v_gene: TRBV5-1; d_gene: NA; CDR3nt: TGCGCCAGCAGCTCACCCCGCGGAACCACTTACACAGATACGCAGTATTTT; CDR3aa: CASSSPRGTTYTDTQYF
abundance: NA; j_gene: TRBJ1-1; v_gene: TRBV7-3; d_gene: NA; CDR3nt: TGTGCCAGCAGCCCCCAACGAGCCGTTGCTGAAGCTTTCTTT; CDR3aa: CASSPQRAVAEAFF
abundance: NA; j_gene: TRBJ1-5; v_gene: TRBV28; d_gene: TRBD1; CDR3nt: TGTGCCAGCAGCCAACAGGGGGGAAGCAATCAGCCCCAGCATTTT; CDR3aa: CASSQQGGSNQPQHF
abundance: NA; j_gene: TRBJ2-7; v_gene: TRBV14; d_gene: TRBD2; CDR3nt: TGTGCCAGCAGCCAAGATCCAGCGGGGGACGAGCAGTACTTC; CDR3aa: CASSQDPAGDEQYF
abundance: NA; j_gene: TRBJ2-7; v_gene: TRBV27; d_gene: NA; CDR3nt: TGTGCCACCTCGGACAGAATCTCCTACGAGCAGTACTTC; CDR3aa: CATSDRISYEQYF
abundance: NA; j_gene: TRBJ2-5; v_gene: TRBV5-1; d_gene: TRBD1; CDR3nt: TGCGCCAGCAGCTATGGACAGGGTCAAGAGACCCAGTACTTC; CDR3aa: CASSYGQGQETQYF
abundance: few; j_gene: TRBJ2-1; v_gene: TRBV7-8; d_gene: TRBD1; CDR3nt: TGTGCCAGCAGCTTAGTCCCGGGACAGAAAACCTACAATGAGCAGTTCTTC; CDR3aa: CASSLVPGQKTYNEQFF
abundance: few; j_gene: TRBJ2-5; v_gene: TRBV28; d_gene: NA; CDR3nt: TGTGCCAGCAGACCAATACTCCAAGAGACCCAGTACTTC; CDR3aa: CASRPILQETQYF
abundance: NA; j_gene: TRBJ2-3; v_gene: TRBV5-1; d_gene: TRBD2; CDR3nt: TGCGCCAGCAGCCGGGGGCCTAGCGGGAGCAGCACAGATACGCAGTATTTT; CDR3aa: CASSRGPSGSSTDTQYF
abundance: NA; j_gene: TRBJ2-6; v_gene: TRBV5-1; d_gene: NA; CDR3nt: TGCGCCAGCAGCCCGGGGATCTCTGGGGCCAACGTCCTGACTTTC; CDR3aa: CASSPGISGANVLTF
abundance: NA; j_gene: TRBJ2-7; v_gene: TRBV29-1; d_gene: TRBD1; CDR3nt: TGCAGCGTTGAAGAGGACAGGGGTGGGTCCTACGAGCAGTACTTC; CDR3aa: CSVEEDRGGSYEQYF
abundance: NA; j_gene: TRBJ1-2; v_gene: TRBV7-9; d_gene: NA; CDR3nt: TGTGCCAGCAGCTTGGTCAGCGGGGGGTTTCACTATGGCTACACCTTC; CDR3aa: CASSLVSGGFHYGYTF
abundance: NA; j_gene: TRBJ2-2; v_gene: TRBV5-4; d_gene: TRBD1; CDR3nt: TGTGCCAGCGAGGACAGGGGGCGAGCCGGGGAGCTGTTTTTT; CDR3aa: CASEDRGRAGELFF
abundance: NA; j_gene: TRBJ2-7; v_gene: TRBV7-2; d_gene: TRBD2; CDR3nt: TGTGCCAGCAGCACACAGGGACTAGCGGGAAACGAGCAGTACTTC; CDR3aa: CASSTQGLAGNEQYF
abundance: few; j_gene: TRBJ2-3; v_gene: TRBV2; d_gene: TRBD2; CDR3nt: TGTGCCAGCTCGAGACTAGCGGGGAGCACAGATACGCAGTATTTT; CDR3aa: CASSRLAGSTDTQYF
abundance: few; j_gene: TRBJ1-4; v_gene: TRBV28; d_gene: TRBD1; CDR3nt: TGTGCCAGCAGTTTGTCCACAGGGGGCATGGAAAAACTGTTTTTT; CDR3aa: CASSLSTGGMEKLFF
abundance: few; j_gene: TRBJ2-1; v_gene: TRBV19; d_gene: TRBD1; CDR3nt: TGTGCCAGTCTCGACAGGGGGCAAGAGCAGTTCTTC; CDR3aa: CASLDRGQEQFF
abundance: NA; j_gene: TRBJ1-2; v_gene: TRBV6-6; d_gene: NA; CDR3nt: TGTGCCAGCAGTTACTCGAGAGAAAACTATGGCTACACCTTC; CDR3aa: CASSYSRENYGYTF
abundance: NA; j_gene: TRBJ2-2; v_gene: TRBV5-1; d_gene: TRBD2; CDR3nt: TGCGCCAGCAGTCTAGCGGGAGATGGGACCGGGGAGCTGTTTTTT; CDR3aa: CASSLAGDGTGELFF
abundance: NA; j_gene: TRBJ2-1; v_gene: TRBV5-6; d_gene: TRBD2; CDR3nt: TGTGCCAGCAGCCCCCGGACTAGCGGGAGGGACAATGAGCAGTTCTTC; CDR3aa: CASSPRTSGRDNEQFF
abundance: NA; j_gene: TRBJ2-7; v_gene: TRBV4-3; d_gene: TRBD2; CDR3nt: TGCGCCAGCAGCCAAGATACGACTAGCGGGAGTAGCTCCTACGAGCAGTACTTC; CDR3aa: CASSQDTTSGSSSYEQYF
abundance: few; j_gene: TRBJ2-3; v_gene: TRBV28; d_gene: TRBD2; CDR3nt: TGTGCCAGCAGTTCGACTAGCGACTGGTACACAGATACGCAGTATTTT; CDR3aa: CASSSTSDWYTDTQYF
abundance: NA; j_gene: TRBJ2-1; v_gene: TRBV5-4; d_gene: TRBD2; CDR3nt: TGTGCCAGCAGCCTTAGCGGGTCCTCCTACAATGAGCAGTTCTTC; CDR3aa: CASSLSGSSYNEQFF
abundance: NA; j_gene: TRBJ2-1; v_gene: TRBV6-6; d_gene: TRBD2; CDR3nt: TGTGCCAGCAGTCAGACTAGCGGGAGCTTCAATGAGCAGTTCTTC; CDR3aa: CASSQTSGSFNEQFF
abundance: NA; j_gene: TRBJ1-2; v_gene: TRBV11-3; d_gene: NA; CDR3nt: TGTGCCAGCAGGCTTCAGGGGTGGGGCTACACCTTC; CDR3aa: CASRLQGWGYTF
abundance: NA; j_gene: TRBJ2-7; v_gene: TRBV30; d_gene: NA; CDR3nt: TGTGCCTGGAACGGGGCGGGGAGCTCCTACGAGCAGTACTTC; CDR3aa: CAWNGAGSSYEQYF
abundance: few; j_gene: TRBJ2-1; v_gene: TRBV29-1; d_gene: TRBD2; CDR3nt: TGCAGCGTTGAAGGCTTTCTCGGCGGGAGGTCTAACAATGAGCAGTTCTTC; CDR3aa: CSVEGFLGGRSNNEQFF
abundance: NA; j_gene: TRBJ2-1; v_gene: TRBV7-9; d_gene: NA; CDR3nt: TGTGCCAGCAGCTTAGGACTAGCCTACAATGAGCAGTTCTTC; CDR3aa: CASSLGLAYNEQFF
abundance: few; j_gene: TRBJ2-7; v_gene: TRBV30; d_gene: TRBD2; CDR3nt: TGTGCCTGGAGTCCCGGGACTAGCGGGAGCCCTATCGAGCAGTACTTC; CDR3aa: CAWSPGTSGSPIEQYF
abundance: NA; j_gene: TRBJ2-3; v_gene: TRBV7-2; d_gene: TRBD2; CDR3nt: TGTGCCAGCAGCTTAGGCCTAGCGGCTAGCACAGATACGCAGTATTTT; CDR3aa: CASSLGLAASTDTQYF
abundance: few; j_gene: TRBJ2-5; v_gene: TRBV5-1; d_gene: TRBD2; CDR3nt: TGCGCCAGCAGCCCGAGGGCTTTTAGAGCTAGCGGAGTGGAGACCCAGTACTTC; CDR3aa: CASSPRAFRASGVETQYF
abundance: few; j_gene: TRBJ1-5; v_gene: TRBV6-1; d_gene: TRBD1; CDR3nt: TGTGCCAGCATTCCACAGGGGTTGAATCAGCCCCAGCATTTT; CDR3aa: CASIPQGLNQPQHF
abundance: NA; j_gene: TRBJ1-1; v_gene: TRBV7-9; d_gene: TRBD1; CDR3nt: TGTGCCAGCAGACCGGGACAGCAGAACACTGAAGCTTTCTTT; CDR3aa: CASRPGQQNTEAFF
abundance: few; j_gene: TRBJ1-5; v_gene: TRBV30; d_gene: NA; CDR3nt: TGTGCCTGGAGTGTACAAAGCGGTTATCAGCCCCAGCATTTT; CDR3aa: CAWSVQSGYQPQHF
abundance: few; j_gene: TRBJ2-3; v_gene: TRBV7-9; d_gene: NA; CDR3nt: TGTGCCAGCAGCTTAACGGCGGATTCGCAGTATTTT; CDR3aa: CASSLTADSQYF
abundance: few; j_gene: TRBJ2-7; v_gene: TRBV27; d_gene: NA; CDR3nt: TGTGCCAGCAGTTTATCATGGAGCTCCTACGAGCAGTACTTC; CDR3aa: CASSLSWSSYEQYF
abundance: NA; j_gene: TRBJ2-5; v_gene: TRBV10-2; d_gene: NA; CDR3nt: TGCGCCAGCAGTGAGTCGAACAGGGAAGAGACCCAGTACTTC; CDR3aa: CASSESNREETQYF
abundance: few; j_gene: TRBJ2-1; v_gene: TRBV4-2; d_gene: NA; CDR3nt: TGTGCCAGCAGCCAAGAAACGGGACACCAGGTGGGCAATGAGCAGTTCTTC; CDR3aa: CASSQETGHQVGNEQFF
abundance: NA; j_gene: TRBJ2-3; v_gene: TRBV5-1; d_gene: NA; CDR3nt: TGCGCCAGCAGCATCCTGTCGAGCGGAACTAGCACAGATACGCAGTATTTT; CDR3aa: CASSILSSGTSTDTQYF
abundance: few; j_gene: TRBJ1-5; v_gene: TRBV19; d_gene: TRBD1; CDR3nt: TGTGCCAGTAAACAGGGGGCTGGTGGCAATCAGCCCCAGCATTTT; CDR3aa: CASKQGAGGNQPQHF
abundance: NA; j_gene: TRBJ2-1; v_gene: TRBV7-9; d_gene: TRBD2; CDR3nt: TGTGCCAGCAGCTTAGACCTAGCGGGCTACAATGAGCAGTTCTTC; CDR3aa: CASSLDLAGYNEQFF
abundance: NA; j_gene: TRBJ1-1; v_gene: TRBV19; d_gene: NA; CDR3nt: TGTGCCAGTAGTATTTGGCTGAACACTGAAGCTTTCTTT; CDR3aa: CASSIWLNTEAFF
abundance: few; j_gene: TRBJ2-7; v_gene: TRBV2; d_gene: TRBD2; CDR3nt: TGTGCCAGCACTCAGCGGGAGGGCCTAAACGAGCAGTACTTC; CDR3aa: CASTQREGLNEQYF
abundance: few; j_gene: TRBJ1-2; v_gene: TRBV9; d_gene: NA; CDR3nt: TGTGCCAGCAGCGCAGACGTCTACCGGAGGAGCTATGGCTACACCTTC; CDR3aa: CASSADVYRRSYGYTF
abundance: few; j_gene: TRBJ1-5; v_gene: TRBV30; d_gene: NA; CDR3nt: TGTGCCTGGAGTGTCCCCGGGAATGGTAATCAGCCCCAGCATTTT; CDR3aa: CAWSVPGNGNQPQHF
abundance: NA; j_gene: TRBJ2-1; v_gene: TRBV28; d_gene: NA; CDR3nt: TGTGCCAGCAGCCCCGGACAGCGAGACAATGAGCAGTTCTTC; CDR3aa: CASSPGQRDNEQFF
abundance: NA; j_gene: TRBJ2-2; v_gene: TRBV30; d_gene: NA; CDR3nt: TGTGCCTGGAGTGTTACAGCAAAACTGAACACCGGGGAGCTGTTTTTT; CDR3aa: CAWSVTAKLNTGELFF
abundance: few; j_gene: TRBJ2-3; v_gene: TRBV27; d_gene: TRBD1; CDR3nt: TGTGCCAGCAGTTTTAGGGTCCGGGACAGAAACACAGATACGCAGTATTTT; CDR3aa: CASSFRVRDRNTDTQYF
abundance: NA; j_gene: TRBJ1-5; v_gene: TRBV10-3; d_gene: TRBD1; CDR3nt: TGTGCCATCAGTGAGGGGACAGGGGCTTTCAATCAGCCCCAGCATTTT; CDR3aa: CAISEGTGAFNQPQHF
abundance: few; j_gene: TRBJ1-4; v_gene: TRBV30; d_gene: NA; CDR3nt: TGTGCCTGGAACCCGACAGACTATGAAAAACTGTTTTTT; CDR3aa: CAWNPTDYEKLFF
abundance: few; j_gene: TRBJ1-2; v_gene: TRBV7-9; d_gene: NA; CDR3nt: TGTGCCAGCAGCTTAGCTGGTATGGGGGGTTGCACCTTC; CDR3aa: CASSLAGMGGCTF